These T cell receptor beta chains were read from a single sample in a study of blood T cells in healthy people across ages. TCRdb passed the 5' RACE reads through MiXCR, listing each CDR3 protein once. The top ten clones hold approximately 15% of a sample with hundreds of thousands of distinct CDR3 sequences, around 30% of them seen once. The sequenced sample consisted of blood. All receptors derive from a woman older than 75 in good health. The conserved cysteine and the conserved F or W are not part of the CDR3 here.

>TRBJ1-4|TRBV4-1
ASSQAQGTFNEKLF
>TRBJ2-7|TRBV7-2
ASSLAGRKYEQY
>TRBJ1-4|TRBV21-1
ASTLSKGQGDEKLF
>TRBJ1-1|TRBV6-1
ASGPYTGVNTEAF
>TRBJ1-4|TRBV5-1
ASSLAGTGAFNEKLY
>TRBJ2-2|TRBV6-2/TRBV6-3
ASSYIGHRGELF
>TRBJ1-2|TRBV3-1
ASGGQPDGYT
>TRBJ2-5|TRBV28
ASSPAGLVETQY
>TRBJ1-2|TRBV20-1
SAKEGLDYGYT
>TRBJ2-4|TRBV27
ASSTPLLAKNIQY
>TRBJ1-2|TRBV7-9
ASSLVGGYSYT